The rows below give T cell receptor beta chains drawn from one sample of a study of blood T cell repertoires in COVID-19. Data came from immunoSEQ multiplex PCR; TCRdb stores just in-frame clones and leaves some out. The sample has under 65,000 clones, roughly 91% seen once. The sequenced sample consisted of peripheral blood. These TCRs come from a human donor in a cohort sampled during active COVID-19. Both conserved end residues are part of each CDR3. Each record gives: CDR3 DNA, CDR3 protein, V gene, D gene, J gene, clone size. D genes are given only for firm matches. For some rows the clone size is stated as once, few or many, or as a class when expanded; others skip it.

cdr3_nt: TGTGCCAGCAGCTTAAGACTGGCGGCTTTCTTT
cdr3_aa: CASSLRLAAFF
v_call: TRBV7-2
d_call: -
j_call: TRBJ1-1
clone_size: -

cdr3_nt: TGTGCCAGCAGTCTCCTCTCTGGAAACACCATATATTTT
cdr3_aa: CASSLLSGNTIYF
v_call: TRBV2
d_call: -
j_call: TRBJ1-3
clone_size: -

cdr3_nt: TGTGCCAGTAAGACCGCGGGGGCTAGCACAGATACGCAGTATTTT
cdr3_aa: CASKTAGASTDTQYF
v_call: TRBV19
d_call: -
j_call: TRBJ2-3
clone_size: -

cdr3_nt: TGTGCCACCAGTGATAATGGGAGAGACACTGAAGCTTTCTTT
cdr3_aa: CATSDNGRDTEAFF
v_call: TRBV24-1
d_call: -
j_call: TRBJ1-1
clone_size: -

cdr3_nt: TGTGCCAGTACTCCGACAGGGGGCCCGTACAATGAGCAGTTCTTC
cdr3_aa: CASTPTGGPYNEQFF
v_call: TRBV19
d_call: TRBD1
j_call: TRBJ2-1
clone_size: once

cdr3_nt: TGCGCCAGCAGCGAGACAGGGGCCAAAAACATTCAGTACTTC
cdr3_aa: CASSETGAKNIQYF
v_call: TRBV5-1
d_call: TRBD1
j_call: TRBJ2-4
clone_size: -

cdr3_nt: TGTGCCAGCAGTGAACTCAGGGGCCATGGCTACACCTTC
cdr3_aa: CASSELRGHGYTF
v_call: TRBV6-1
d_call: -
j_call: TRBJ1-2
clone_size: -

cdr3_nt: TGTGCCAGCAGCCGAGAACAGAGTGAAGCTTTCTTT
cdr3_aa: CASSREQSEAFF
v_call: TRBV2
d_call: -
j_call: TRBJ1-1
clone_size: -

cdr3_nt: TGTGCCAGCTCACCAAGGCGGGTTCTTACCATTAACACTGAAGCTTTCTTT
cdr3_aa: CASSPRRVLTINTEAFF
v_call: TRBV18
d_call: -
j_call: TRBJ1-1
clone_size: -

cdr3_nt: TGTGCCACCAGACGGACTGCGAAAGAGACCCAGTACTTC
cdr3_aa: CATRRTAKETQYF
v_call: TRBV24-1
d_call: -
j_call: TRBJ2-5
clone_size: -

cdr3_nt: TGCGCCAGCACCGGGGGCCTACAGGGGATCGTGGATACGCAGTATTTT
cdr3_aa: CASTGGLQGIVDTQYF
v_call: TRBV5-1
d_call: -
j_call: TRBJ2-3
clone_size: medium-sized

cdr3_nt: TGTGCCAGCAGTTACTCGTTCAGGCAGACTGAAGCTTTCTTT
cdr3_aa: CASSYSFRQTEAFF
v_call: TRBV6-5
d_call: -
j_call: TRBJ1-1
clone_size: -

cdr3_nt: TGTGCCAGCAGCCAAGTGAGTCCGCTCTACAATGAGCAGTTCTTC
cdr3_aa: CASSQVSPLYNEQFF
v_call: TRBV3-1/TRBV3-2
d_call: -
j_call: TRBJ2-1
clone_size: -

cdr3_nt: TGCGCCAGCAGTGAGGGACTAGCGGGAGGGAAGCGCCATGAGCAGTTCTTC
cdr3_aa: CASSEGLAGGKRHEQFF
v_call: TRBV10-2
d_call: TRBD2
j_call: TRBJ2-1
clone_size: -

cdr3_nt: TGCGCCAGCAGCCTGGACAGGGTAGGGGATACGCAGTATTTT
cdr3_aa: CASSLDRVGDTQYF
v_call: TRBV4-1
d_call: TRBD1
j_call: TRBJ2-3
clone_size: -

cdr3_nt: TGTGCCAGCAGTGAAGCGGACCAGGGATATGGCTACACCTTC
cdr3_aa: CASSEADQGYGYTF
v_call: TRBV2
d_call: -
j_call: TRBJ1-2
clone_size: -

cdr3_nt: TGTGCCAGCAGTGAGACTAGCGGGGGCTTATACAATGAGCAGTTCTTC
cdr3_aa: CASSETSGGLYNEQFF
v_call: TRBV2
d_call: TRBD2
j_call: TRBJ2-1
clone_size: -

cdr3_nt: TGTGCCAGCACTAACAGGGGATTAGGTTCACCCCTCCACTTT
cdr3_aa: CASTNRGLGSPLHF
v_call: TRBV27
d_call: TRBD1
j_call: TRBJ1-6
clone_size: -

cdr3_nt: TGTGCCAGCGGCCAGGGGGAAGAGACCCAGTACTTC
cdr3_aa: CASGQGEETQYF
v_call: TRBV21-1
d_call: -
j_call: TRBJ2-5
clone_size: -

cdr3_nt: TGTGCCAGCAGTTTAGGCGGTGGGGGCCTGATAGGTACGCAGTATTTT
cdr3_aa: CASSLGGGGLIGTQYF
v_call: TRBV27
d_call: -
j_call: TRBJ2-3
clone_size: -

cdr3_nt: TGTGCCAGCACAAGGGACTTGAACTATGGCTACATCTTC
cdr3_aa: CASTRDLNYGYIF
v_call: TRBV6-5
d_call: -
j_call: TRBJ1-2
clone_size: -

cdr3_nt: TGTGCCAGCAGCCCCTCCAGCGGGGGGCTTAACACAGATACGCAGTATTTT
cdr3_aa: CASSPSSGGLNTDTQYF
v_call: TRBV9
d_call: TRBD2
j_call: TRBJ2-3
clone_size: -

cdr3_nt: TGCGCCAGCAGGGAACCGGGACTAGTCACAGATACGCAGTATTTT
cdr3_aa: CASREPGLVTDTQYF
v_call: TRBV5-1
d_call: TRBD2
j_call: TRBJ2-3
clone_size: -

cdr3_nt: TGTGCCAGCTCTACCCAGGGGGCCCGTAACTATGGCTACACCTTC
cdr3_aa: CASSTQGARNYGYTF
v_call: TRBV18
d_call: TRBD1
j_call: TRBJ1-2
clone_size: -

cdr3_nt: TGTGCCAGCAGCCCCATACAGGGATTGAATCAGCCCCAGCATTTT
cdr3_aa: CASSPIQGLNQPQHF
v_call: TRBV28
d_call: -
j_call: TRBJ1-5
clone_size: -